This T cell receptor (beta chain) was found in a study of identical twins. Study outcomes and limitations: Conclusions were based on cross-sectional statistical analysis, without following the same donors. The presence of invariant MAIT and iNKT cells could partly confound analyses of zero-insertion sequences.

The V end lost 5 bases, the J end lost 0 bases, and 20 bases lay between the germline ends. The CDR3 contains 18 residues. Per germline, CDR1 PRHDT and CDR2 FYEKMQ (reference sequence). A few counts support this clonotype. Its antigen is undetermined. Healthy Caucasians made up all donors. Template switching added a universal primer binding site, and final cDNA carried unique molecular identifiers. TCRdb independently ran MiXCR on the 5' RACE reads; one entry per CDR3 protein. The sample has around 280,000 distinct CDR3 sequences; roughly 8.6% are singletons. These data are also associated with another study on yellow fever vaccine responses in identical twins.

This receptor was taken from a woman between 18 and 29 years old in good health. The material sequenced was memory (CD45RO+) T cells sorted from blood. This sequence joins TRBV13 and TRBJ2-1; D is ambiguous. CDR3 region: CASSPSIMGKSSYNEQFF. The DNA for the CDR3 is TGTGCCAGCAGCCCGAGTATTATGGGGAAGAGCTCCTACAATGAGCAGTTCTTC.